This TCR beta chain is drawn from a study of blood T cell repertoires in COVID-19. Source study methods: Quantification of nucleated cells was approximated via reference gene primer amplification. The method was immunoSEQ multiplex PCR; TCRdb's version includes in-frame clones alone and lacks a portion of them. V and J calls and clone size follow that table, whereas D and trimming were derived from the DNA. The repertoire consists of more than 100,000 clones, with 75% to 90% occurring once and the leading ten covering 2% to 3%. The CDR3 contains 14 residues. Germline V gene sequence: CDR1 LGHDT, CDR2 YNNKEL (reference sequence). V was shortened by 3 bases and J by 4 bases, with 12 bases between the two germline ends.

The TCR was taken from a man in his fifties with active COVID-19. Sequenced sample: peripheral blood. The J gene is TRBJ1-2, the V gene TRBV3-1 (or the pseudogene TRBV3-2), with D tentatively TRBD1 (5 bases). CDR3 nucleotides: TGTGCCAGCAGCCACGACAGAAACAGCTATGGCTACACCTTC. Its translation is CASSHDRNSYGYTF.